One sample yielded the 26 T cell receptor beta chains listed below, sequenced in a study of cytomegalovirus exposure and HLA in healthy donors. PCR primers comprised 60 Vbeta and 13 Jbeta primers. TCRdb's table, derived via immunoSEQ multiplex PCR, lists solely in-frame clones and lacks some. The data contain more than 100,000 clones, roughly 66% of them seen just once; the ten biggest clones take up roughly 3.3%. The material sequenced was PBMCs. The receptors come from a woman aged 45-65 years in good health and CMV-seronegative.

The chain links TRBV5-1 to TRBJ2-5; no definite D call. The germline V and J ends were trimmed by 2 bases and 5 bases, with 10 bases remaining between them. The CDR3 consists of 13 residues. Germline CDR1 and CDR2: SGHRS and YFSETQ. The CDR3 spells CASSLTVRETQYF. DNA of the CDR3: TGCGCCAGCAGCTTAACAGTTCGGGAGACCCAGTACTTC.

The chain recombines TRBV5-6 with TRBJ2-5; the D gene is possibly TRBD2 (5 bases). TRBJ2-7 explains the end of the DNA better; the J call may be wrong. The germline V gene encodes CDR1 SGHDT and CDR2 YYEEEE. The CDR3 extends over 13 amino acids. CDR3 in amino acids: CASSFAASTEQYF. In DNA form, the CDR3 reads TGTGCCAGCAGCTTCGCGGCTAGCACCGAGCAGTACTTC.

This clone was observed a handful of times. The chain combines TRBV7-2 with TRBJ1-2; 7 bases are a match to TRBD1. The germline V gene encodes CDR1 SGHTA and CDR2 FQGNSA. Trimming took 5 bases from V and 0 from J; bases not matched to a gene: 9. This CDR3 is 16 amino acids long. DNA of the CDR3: TGTGCCAGCAGCATAACCGGGACAGAAGCTAACTATGGCTACACCTTC. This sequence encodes CASSITGTEANYGYTF.

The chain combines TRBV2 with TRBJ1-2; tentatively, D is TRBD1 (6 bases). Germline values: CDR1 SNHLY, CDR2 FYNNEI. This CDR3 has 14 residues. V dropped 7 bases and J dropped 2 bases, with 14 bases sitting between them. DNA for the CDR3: TGTGCCAGCAAGACCACAGGGAACAACTATGGCTACACCTTC. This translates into CASKTTGNNYGYTF. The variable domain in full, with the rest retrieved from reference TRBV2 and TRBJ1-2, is EPEVTQTPSHQVTQMGQEVILRCVPISNHLYFYWYRQILGQKVEFLVSFYNNEISEKSEIFDDQFSVERPDGSNFTLKIRSTKLEDSAMYFCASKTTGNNYGYTFGSGTRLTVV.

In DNA form, the CDR3 reads TGTGCCAGCAGCTTGGGCAGGGTCAACGAGCAGTACTTC. This codes for CASSLGRVNEQYF. The genes are TRBV7-8 and TRBJ2-7; D is perhaps TRBD1 (5 bases). The CDR3 has 13 amino acids. Trimming stripped 3 bases from V and 5 bases from J, with 11 bases between. Per germline, CDR1 SGHVS and CDR2 FQNEAQ.

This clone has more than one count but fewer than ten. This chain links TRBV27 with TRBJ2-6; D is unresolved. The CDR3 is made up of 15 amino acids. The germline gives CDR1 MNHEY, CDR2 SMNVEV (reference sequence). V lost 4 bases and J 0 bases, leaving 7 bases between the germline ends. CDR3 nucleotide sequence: TGTGCCAGCAGTTCGAGGAGCTCTGGGGCCAACGTCCTGACTTTC. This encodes CASSSRSSGANVLTF.

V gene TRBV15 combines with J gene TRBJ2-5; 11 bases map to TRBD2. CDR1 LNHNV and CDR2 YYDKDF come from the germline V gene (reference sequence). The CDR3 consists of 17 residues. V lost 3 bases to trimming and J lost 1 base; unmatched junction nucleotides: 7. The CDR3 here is CATSRTSGTVPQETQYF. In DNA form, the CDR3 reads TGTGCCACCAGCAGGACTAGCGGGACCGTTCCCCAAGAGACCCAGTACTTC.

CDR3 in amino acids: CASIPYLDRPNTEAFF. The CDR3 region has the DNA TGTGCCAGTATTCCCTACCTCGACAGGCCAAACACTGAAGCTTTCTTT. The chain links TRBV19 to TRBJ1-1; a weak D match, TRBD1 (6 bases). Germline lookup yields CDR1 LNHDA and CDR2 SQIVND (reference sequence). V was trimmed by 7 bases and J by 2 bases, leaving 20 bases between them. The CDR3 sequence is 16 residues long.

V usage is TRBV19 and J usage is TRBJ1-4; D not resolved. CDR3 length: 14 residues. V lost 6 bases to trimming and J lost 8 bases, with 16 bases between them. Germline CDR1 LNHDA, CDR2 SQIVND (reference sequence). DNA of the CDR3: TGTGCCAGTAGCCCCGCCAGGTTATTCGAAAAACTGTTTTTT. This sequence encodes CASSPARLFEKLFF.

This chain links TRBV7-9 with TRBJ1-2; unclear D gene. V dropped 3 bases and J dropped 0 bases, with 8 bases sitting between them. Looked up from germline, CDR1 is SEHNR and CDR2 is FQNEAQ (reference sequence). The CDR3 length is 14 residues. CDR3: CASSLILTNYGYTF. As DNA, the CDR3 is TGTGCCAGCAGCTTGATCCTAACTAACTATGGCTACACCTTC.

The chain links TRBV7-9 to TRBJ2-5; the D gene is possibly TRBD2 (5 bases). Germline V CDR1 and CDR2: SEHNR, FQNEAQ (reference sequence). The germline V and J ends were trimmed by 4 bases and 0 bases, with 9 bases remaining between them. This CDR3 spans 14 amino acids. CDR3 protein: CASSSDLYQETQYF. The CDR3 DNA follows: TGTGCCAGCAGCTCGGACTTATACCAAGAGACCCAGTACTTC.

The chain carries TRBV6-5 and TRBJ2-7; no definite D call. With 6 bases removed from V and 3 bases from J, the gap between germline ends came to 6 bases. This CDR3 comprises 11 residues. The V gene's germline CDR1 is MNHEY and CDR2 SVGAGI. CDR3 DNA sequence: TGTGCCAGCAGACTTAACTACGAGCAGTACTTC. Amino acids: CASRLNYEQYF.

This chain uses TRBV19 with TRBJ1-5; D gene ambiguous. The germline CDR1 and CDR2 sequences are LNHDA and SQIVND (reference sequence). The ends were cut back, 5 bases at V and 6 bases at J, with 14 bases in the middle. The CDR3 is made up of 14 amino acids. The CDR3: CASSARRRGQPQHF. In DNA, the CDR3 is TGTGCCAGTAGTGCAAGACGGCGCGGTCAGCCCCAGCATTTT.

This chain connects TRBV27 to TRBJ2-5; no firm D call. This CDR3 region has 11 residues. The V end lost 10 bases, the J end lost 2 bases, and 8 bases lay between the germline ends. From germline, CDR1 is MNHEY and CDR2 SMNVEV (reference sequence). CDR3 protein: CATAEQETQYF. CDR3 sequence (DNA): TGTGCCACCGCAGAACAAGAGACCCAGTACTTC.

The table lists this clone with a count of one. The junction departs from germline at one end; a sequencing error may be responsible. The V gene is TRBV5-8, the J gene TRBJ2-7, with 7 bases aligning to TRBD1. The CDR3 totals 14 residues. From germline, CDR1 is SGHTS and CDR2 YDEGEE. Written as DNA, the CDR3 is TGTGCCAGCAGCTTGTTCGGGACAGTCCAGCATTTAGACTTC. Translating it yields CASSLFGTVQHLDF.

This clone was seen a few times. CDR3 sequence (DNA): TGCGCCAGCGGGACCGGACAGGGCTCCTACAATGAGCAGTTCTTC. It specifies CASGTGQGSYNEQFF. V usage is TRBV5-1 and J usage is TRBJ2-1; 8 nucleotides match TRBD1. Germline values: CDR1 SGHRS, CDR2 YFSETQ. V dropped 7 bases and J dropped 0; count of bases not matched to a gene: 6. CDR3 size: 15 residues.

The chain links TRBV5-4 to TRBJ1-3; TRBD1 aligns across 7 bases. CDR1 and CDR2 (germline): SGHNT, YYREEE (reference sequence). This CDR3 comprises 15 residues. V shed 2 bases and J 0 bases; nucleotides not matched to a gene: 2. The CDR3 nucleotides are TGTGCCAGCAGCTTAGACAGGGTCTCTGGAAACACCATATATTTT. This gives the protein CASSLDRVSGNTIYF. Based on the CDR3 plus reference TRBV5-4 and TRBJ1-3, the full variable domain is ETGVTQSPTHLIKTRGQQVTLRCSSQSGHNTVSWYQQALGQGPQFIFQYYREEENGRGNFPPRFSGLQFPNYSSELNVNALELDDSALYLCASSLDRVSGNTIYFGEGSWLTVV.

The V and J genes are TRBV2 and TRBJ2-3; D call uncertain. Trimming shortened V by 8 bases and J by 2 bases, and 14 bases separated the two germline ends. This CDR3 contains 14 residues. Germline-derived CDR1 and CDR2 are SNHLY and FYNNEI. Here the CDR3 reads CASGQFRSTDTQYF. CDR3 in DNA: TGTGCCAGCGGCCAGTTCAGGTCCACAGATACGCAGTATTTT.

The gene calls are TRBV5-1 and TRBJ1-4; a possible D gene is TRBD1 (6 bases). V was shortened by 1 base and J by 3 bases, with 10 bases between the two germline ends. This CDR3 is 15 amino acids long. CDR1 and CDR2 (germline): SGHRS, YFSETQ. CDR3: CASSLRGAPNEKLFF. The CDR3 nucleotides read TGCGCCAGCAGCTTGCGGGGGGCCCCTAATGAAAAACTGTTTTTT.

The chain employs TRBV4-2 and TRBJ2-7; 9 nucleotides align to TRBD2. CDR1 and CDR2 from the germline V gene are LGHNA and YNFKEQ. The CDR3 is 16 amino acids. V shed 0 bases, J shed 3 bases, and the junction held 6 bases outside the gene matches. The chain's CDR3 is CASSQEPGLAHYEQYF. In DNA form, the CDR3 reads TGTGCCAGCAGCCAAGAACCGGGACTAGCCCACTACGAGCAGTACTTC.

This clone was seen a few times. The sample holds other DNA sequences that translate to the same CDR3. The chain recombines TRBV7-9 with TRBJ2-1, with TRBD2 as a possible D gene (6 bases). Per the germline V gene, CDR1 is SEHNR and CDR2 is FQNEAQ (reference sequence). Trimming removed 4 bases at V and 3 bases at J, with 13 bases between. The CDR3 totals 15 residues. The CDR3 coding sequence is TGTGCCAGCAGCTCCGGGACTGGTGGCTACAATGAGCAGTTCTTC. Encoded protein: CASSSGTGGYNEQFF.

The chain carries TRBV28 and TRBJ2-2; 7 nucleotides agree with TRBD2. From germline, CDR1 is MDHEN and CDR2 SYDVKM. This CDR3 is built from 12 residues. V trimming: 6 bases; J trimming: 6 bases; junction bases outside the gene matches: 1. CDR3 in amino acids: CASRREPGELFF. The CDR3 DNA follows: TGTGCCAGCAGGCGGGAGCCCGGGGAGCTGTTTTTT.

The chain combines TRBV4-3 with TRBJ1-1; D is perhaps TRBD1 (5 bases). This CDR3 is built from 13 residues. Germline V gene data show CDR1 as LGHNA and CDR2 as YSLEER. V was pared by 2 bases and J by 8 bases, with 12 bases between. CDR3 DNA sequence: TGCGCCAGCAGCCAAACACACGCAGGGGAAGCTTTCTTT. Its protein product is CASSQTHAGEAFF.

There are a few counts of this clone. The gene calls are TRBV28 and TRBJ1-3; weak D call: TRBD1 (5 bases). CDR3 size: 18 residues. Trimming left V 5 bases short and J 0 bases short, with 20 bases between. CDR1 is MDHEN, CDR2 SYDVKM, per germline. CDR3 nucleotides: TGTGCCAGCAGTGAAGGCGGGGGGGGAGGGAGCTCTGGAAACACCATATATTTT. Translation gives CASSEGGGGGSSGNTIYF.

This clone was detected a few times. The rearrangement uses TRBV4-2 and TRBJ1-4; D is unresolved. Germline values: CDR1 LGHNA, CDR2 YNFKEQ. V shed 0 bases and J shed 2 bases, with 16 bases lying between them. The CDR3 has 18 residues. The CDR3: CASSQEGLGGYTNEKLFF. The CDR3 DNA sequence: TGTGCCAGCAGCCAAGAAGGACTCGGAGGGTACACTAATGAAAAACTGTTTTTT.

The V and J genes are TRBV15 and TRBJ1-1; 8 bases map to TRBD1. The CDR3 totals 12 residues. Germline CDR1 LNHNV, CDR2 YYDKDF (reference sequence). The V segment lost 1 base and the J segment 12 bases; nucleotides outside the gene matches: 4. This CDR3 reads CATSRAQGVTFF. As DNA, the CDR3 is TGTGCCACCAGCAGAGCACAGGGGGTGACTTTCTTT.